This T cell receptor (beta chain) was recorded in a study of blood T cell repertoires in COVID-19 (dated by TCRdb to 2018 to 2021). In terms of the full investigation: Collaborator samples came from the United States, Italy and Spain and covered acute and convalescent phases of COVID-19. The repertoires were released in a freely available public database intended as a resource for research on the immune response to SARS-CoV-2. Where available, HLA class I and class II types were taken from metadata supplied by the sample provider and were not determined by assay-based typing. A de-identified subject ID, COVID-19 status, age in years and sex were almost always included in the sample metadata. The prospective study material was composed of cDNA or gDNA derived from T cells, B-cell-depleted T cells, or PBMCs. The dataset comprised deeply sampled blood TCRbeta repertoires from subjects exposed to, actively infected with, or recovered from COVID-19. The samples were drawn from the first 160 participants of the ongoing ImmuneRACE study and from over 950 subjects provided by 6 global collaborators. The full study reports these points: The amount of clinical and demographic metadata varied by source and participant and was provided uncurated.

Cut back by 3 bases and 13 bases, the V and J ends lie 11 bases apart. The CDR3 runs 12 amino acids, cysteine and phenylalanine included. CDR3 DNA only is kept here, 36 bases in frame from base 1. CDR1 and CDR2 are drawn from the germline V gene (reference sequence): SGHNT, YYREEE. A remark on this clone: Its antigen remains unidentified. Base-call qualities are not available, and no considerably larger clone is one nucleotide away.

TCRbeta CDR3 regions were amplified from genomic DNA using the immunoSEQ Assay, a bias-controlled multiplex PCR. The original pipeline was this. Within the assay, amplification of reference gene primers was used to estimate how many nucleated cells each sample contained. To quantify the absolute abundance of each unique TCRbeta CDR3 rearrangement, sequence reads were collapsed and filtered. For each sample, productive Simpson clonality was calculated as the square root of Simpson's diversity index over productive rearrangements. TCRdb limited this immuneACCESS table to in-frame rearrangements with V and J called. A share of clones is missing; checked studies link under half to unresolved V genes, and the rest is unexplained. That table gives V, J and clone size, and the DNA gave D and trimming. Within this sample are around 500,000 clones, with more than 85% of them counted one time only. The ten top clones hold just over 8% of the sample.

Participants in the prospective study were enrolled through a virtual design, were aged roughly 18 to 100 years, and lived in 20 to 30 United States geographic areas. To assign participants to cohorts, the prospective study relied on clinical history that participants themselves reported in a screening survey and a study questionnaire. For ImmuneRACE Cohort 3, a participant was defined as recovered based on two consecutive negative NP/OP PCR tests, clearance by a healthcare professional, or resolution of symptoms. In the prospective study, whole blood, serum and a nasopharyngeal or oropharyngeal swab were collected from each participant by mobile phlebotomists. Prospective study participants could optionally give additional blood draws and questionnaires over a roughly 2-month period. Prospective study blood samples were shipped either frozen or at room temperature before DNA extraction.

The clonotype was recovered from a woman aged 60 to 75 who had recovered from COVID-19. The V gene is TRBV5-4 and the J gene is TRBJ1-6; tentative D gene TRBD1, with 5 bases matching. The sequenced sample consisted of PBMCs or T cells enriched from blood (not recorded which). CDR3 reads: CASSSIGAPLHF. The sequence in DNA is TGTGCCAGCAGCTCCATAGGGGCGCCCCTCCACTTT.